This TCR beta chain was observed in a study of regulatory T cells in long-lasting Graves disease. About this clonotype itself: Its antigen is undetermined.

This CDR3 is 18 amino acids long. Germline V lookup: CDR1 SGDLS, CDR2 YYNGEE. The V segment lost 0 bases and the J segment 9 bases; nucleotides outside the gene matches: 15. CDR3 regions were amplified by Arm-PCR using iRepertoire HTBI primers to build TCR beta libraries. TCRdb analysed the multiplex PCR reads with MiXCR anew, one entry per CDR3 protein. The table includes a few hundred thousand distinct CDR3 sequences, roughly 25% detected once. Time point: persistent/refractory GD, antithyroid drugs over 5 years with positive TRAb. From RNA extracted from PBMCs, the TCR library was made. Study results and caveats: Newly diagnosed disease favored TRBV20-1 and TRBJ2-1 over persistent disease. Relative to new patients (around 1,000), persistent patients exhibited greater sharing of public clonotypes (around 2,700). Newly diagnosed patients had higher TCR diversity than persistent Graves' patients did.

The specimen comprised peripheral blood mononuclear cells (PBMCs), sampled when the disease was refractory, from a patient treated with antithyroid drugs. This chain joins TRBV9 and TRBJ2-1; 10 bases are a match to TRBD2. The receptor was derived from a woman in her forties with Graves disease. This CDR3 is CASSVDPSGRALGGEQFF. The CDR3 DNA sequence: TGTGCCAGCAGCGTAGATCCCAGCGGGAGGGCCCTCGGCGGTGAGCAGTTCTTC.